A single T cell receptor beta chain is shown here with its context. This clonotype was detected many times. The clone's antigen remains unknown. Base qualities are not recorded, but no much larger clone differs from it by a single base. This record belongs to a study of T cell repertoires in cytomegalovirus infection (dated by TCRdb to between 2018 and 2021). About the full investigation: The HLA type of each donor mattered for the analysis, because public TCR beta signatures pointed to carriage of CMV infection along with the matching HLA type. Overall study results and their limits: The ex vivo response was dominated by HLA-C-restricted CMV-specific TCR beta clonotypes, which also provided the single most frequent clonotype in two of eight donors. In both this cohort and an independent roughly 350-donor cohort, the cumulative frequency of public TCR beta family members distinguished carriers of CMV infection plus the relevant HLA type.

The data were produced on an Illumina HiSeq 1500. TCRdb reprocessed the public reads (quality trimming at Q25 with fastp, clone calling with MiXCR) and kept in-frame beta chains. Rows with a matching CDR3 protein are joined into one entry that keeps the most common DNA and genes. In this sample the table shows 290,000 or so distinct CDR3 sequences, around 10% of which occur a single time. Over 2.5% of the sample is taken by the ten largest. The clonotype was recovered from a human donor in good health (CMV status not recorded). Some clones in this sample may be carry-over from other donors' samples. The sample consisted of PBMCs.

The bases are TGTGCCAGCAGTGAAACTGGTGCAGCTGGGAACCTTCTGAACACCTTC. Its product reads: CASSETGAAGNLLNTF. The sequence is built from TRBV2 and TRBJ1-2, with the D gene not clear enough to name. The CDR3 holds 16 amino acids from the cysteine to the phenylalanine. CDR3 DNA only is kept here, 48 bases in frame from base 1. Reading the germline V gene gives CDR1 SNHLY and CDR2 FYNNEI. The trim is 2 bases for V and 12 bases for J, with a gap of 25 bases between the germline ends.